Reported below is one T cell receptor beta chain. Per the original methods: Counts of nucleated cells, estimated from reference gene primer amplification, were obtained. Data came from immunoSEQ multiplex PCR; TCRdb stores just in-frame clones and leaves some out. From that table come the V and J calls and clone size; the DNA was used to work out D and trimming. The data hold some 95,000 clones, with 75% to 95% observed a single time. The data originate from a study of blood T cell repertoires in COVID-19. Study-wide background: Collection of acute and convalescent COVID-19 samples took place in the United States, Italy and Spain. PBMCs, B-cell-depleted T cells, or T cells were the source of the cDNA or gDNA that made up the material.

The CDR3 is made up of 14 amino acids. Unmatched junction bases numbered 5, after V lost 4 bases and J lost 4 bases. Germline-derived CDR1 and CDR2 are MNHEY and SMNVEV (reference sequence). The chain employs TRBV27 and TRBJ2-3; TRBD2 aligns across 7 bases. The sequenced sample was peripheral blood. This sequence originates from a human donor with active COVID-19. The donor label of this sample is uncertain. The CDR3 sequence is CASSSAGRADTQYF. The CDR3 DNA sequence: TGTGCCAGCAGTTCGGCGGGGAGGGCAGATACGCAGTATTTT.